This paragraph covers one T cell receptor beta chain sequence. No antigen is known for it. These data come from a study of T cell clonotyping in hematopoietic cell transplantation. V shed 2 bases and J 4 bases; nucleotides not matched to a gene: 3. Germline CDR1 SGHDT, CDR2 YYEEEE. The CDR3 contains 15 residues. Measured with immunoSEQ multiplex PCR; TCRdb has only the in-frame clones, and not every one. The profile shows approximately 9,000 clones, 75% to 80% of them singletons. General observations from the study: CD4 and CD8 repertoire contributions could not be separated without sorting. Graft donor and pretransplant recipient Inverse Simpson Index values predicted broader posttransplant TCR diversity.

The source material was peripheral blood mononuclear cells, sampled 180 days after allogeneic stem cell transplant. The clonotype was recovered from a female patient aged 45-60 years who had an allogeneic stem cell transplant from a related donor, so the T cells may come from the graft donor. Some clones in this sample may be carry-over from other donors' samples. The gene calls are TRBV5-6 and TRBJ1-5, with TRBD1 identical over 10 bases. The DNA of the CDR3 is TGTGCCAGCAGCTTAGGACAGGGGGGAAATCAGCCCCAGCATTTT. Translation gives CASSLGQGGNQPQHF.